This T cell receptor beta chain emerged from a study of cytomegalovirus exposure and HLA in healthy donors. For the study at large: Both the approximately 120 validation repertoires and the 550 to 750 first-cohort repertoires used the same platform, as reported by a later analysis.

Clones were read by immunoSEQ multiplex PCR, and TCRdb kept only the in-frame ones, dropping some. The table has roughly 130,000 clones, about nine tenths seen once. Findings and caveats of the study: According to the study, some 160 TCR beta chains were cytomegalovirus-associated. Accounts indicate the classifier identified cytomegalovirus status with strong specificity and sensitivity. Most TCR sequences showed up rarely, but some public TCRs showed up in many donors.

Points on this clone: Its antigen remains unidentified.

This TCR was recovered from a woman under 40 in good health and CMV-seropositive. The sequencing sample was made of PBMCs.

CDR3: CASSPSSGPRTDTQYF. Here the CDR3 DNA reads TGCGCCAGCAGCCCGTCTAGCGGGCCCCGCACAGATACGCAGTATTTT. The chain uses TRBV4-1 and TRBJ2-3, with TRBD2 matching 8 bases. With 4 bases clipped from V and 1 base from J, the junction kept 7 bases outside the gene matches. Germline assignment: CDR1 MGHRA and CDR2 YSYEKL. The CDR3 extends over 16 amino acids.